This TCR beta chain emerged from a study of CD8+CD57+ T cells in acquired aplastic anemia. The template used for profiling TCR beta VDJ and CDR3 was genomic DNA. Using its own MiXCR run on the reads, TCRdb lists one record per CDR3 protein. This table has around 150,000 distinct CDR3 sequences, around two fifths appearing once. The sequence came from a human donor in good health, serving as a control. Sequenced sample: sorted CD4+, CD8+, or CD8+CD57+ T cells (not recorded which) from PBMCs.

CDR3 amino acids: CAINPPDGRTYEQYF. DNA for the CDR3: TGTGCCATCAATCCCCCGGATGGAAGGACCTACGAGCAGTACTTC. The V call is TRBV2, the J call TRBJ2-7; D uncertain. Trimming took 10 bases from V and 2 from J, leaving 21 bases between them. The germline V gene encodes CDR1 SNHLY and CDR2 FYNNEI. The CDR3 covers 15 residues.